This T cell receptor (beta chain) was captured by sequencing in a study of T cell responses to AZD1222 COVID-19 vaccine. Whole-study context: Researchers grouped second doses given at about 4 or about 12 weeks into one pool.

Losses at the gene ends were 2 bases for V and 8 bases for J; bases not matched to a gene: 10. The germline V gene has CDR1 LNHDA and CDR2 SQIVND (reference sequence). This CDR3 has 15 residues. A note on this clone: The antigen is not known.

Study results and caveats: Regions 160-218 and 743-854 held dominance among vaccine-associated CD4 TCRs, which spanned spike.

Measured with immunoSEQ multiplex PCR; TCRdb has only the in-frame clones, and not every one. The sample has about 110,000 clones, less than 90% seen once. The TCR was taken from an adult in good health. The sample consisted of peripheral blood, taken on day 0 of AZD1222 vaccination. The gene calls are TRBV19 and TRBJ1-2; 8 positions agree with TRBD1. The CDR3 region is CASSITWQGAKGYTF. In nucleotides, the CDR3 is TGTGCCAGTAGTATAACATGGCAGGGGGCCAAAGGCTACACCTTC. The full variable domain, with the rest looked up from reference TRBV19 and TRBJ1-2, is DGGITQSPKYLFRKEGQNVTLSCEQNLNHDAMYWYRQDPGQGLRLIYYSQIVNDFQKGDIAEGYSVSREKKESFPLTVTSAQKNPTAFYLCASSITWQGAKGYTFGSGTRLTVV.